The 27 T cell receptor beta chains below all came from one sample that was sequenced in a study of cytomegalovirus exposure and HLA in healthy donors. Primers: 60 Vbeta forward and 13 Jbeta reverse. Libraries were prepared by immunoSEQ multiplex PCR; TCRdb keeps only in-frame clonotypes and omits some of them. The sample data list about 170,000 clones. Sequenced material: PBMCs. These receptor sequences come from a young woman in good health and CMV-seropositive.

The rearrangement uses TRBV5-8 and TRBJ1-6; D may be TRBD1 (6 bases). The CDR3 contains 16 residues. Trimming pared 5 bases from V and 5 bases from J, leaving 17 bases between. The germline V gene has CDR1 SGHTS and CDR2 YDEGEE. The CDR3 is CASRFNPGQNNSPLHF. CDR3 in DNA: TGTGCCAGCAGATTCAATCCGGGACAAAATAATTCACCCCTCCACTTT.

Written as DNA, the CDR3 is TGTGCCAGCCCAAGCGGGAGTTCGGATGAGCAGTTCTTC. Protein product: CASPSGSSDEQFF. The chain joins TRBV18 to TRBJ2-1, with 8 nucleotides matching TRBD2. J gave up 8 bases and V 8 bases, and 8 bases lay outside the gene matches. Germline loops: CDR1 KGHSH, CDR2 LQKENI. This CDR3 spans 13 amino acids.

The chain joins TRBV30 to TRBJ1-5, with 7 bases lining up with TRBD1. The CDR3 sequence is 16 residues long. The trim removed 3 bases at V and 9 bases at J, leaving 17 bases unmatched. Germline CDR1 GTSNPN, CDR2 SVGIG (reference sequence). CDR3 DNA: TGTGCCTGGAGCGGAGGGGGCCCATCGGCAATCCGGCCCCAGCATTTT. This codes for CAWSGGGPSAIRPQHF.

This sequence joins TRBV6-1 and TRBJ2-7, with a possible D match to TRBD1 (7 bases). This CDR3 region has 15 residues. V was trimmed by 4 bases and J by 3 bases, leaving 16 bases between them. Germline CDR1 reads MNHNS; CDR2 reads SASEGT. DNA for the CDR3: TGTGCCAGCAGTGCGGGGGACAGTTTAGTCTACGAGCAGTACTTC. Translating it yields CASSAGDSLVYEQYF.

The chain uses TRBV11-2 and TRBJ2-2; D may be TRBD2 (7 bases). The germline V and J ends were trimmed by 6 bases and 6 bases, with 17 bases remaining between them. The germline CDR1 and CDR2 sequences are SGHAT and FQNNGV. This CDR3 is 15 amino acids long. The CDR3 protein is CASRPEGGAPGELFF. In DNA, the CDR3 is TGTGCCAGCAGGCCCGAGGGGGGGGCGCCCGGGGAGCTGTTTTTT.

The chain recombines TRBV5-1 with TRBJ2-3; TRBD2 matches at 7 bases. Trimming took 1 base from V and 2 from J; bases not matched to a gene: 7. The CDR3 is 16 residues long. Germline V gene sequence: CDR1 SGHRS, CDR2 YFSETQ. CDR3 coding DNA: TGCGCCAGCAGCTTGATAGGCGGGAGATCCACAGATACGCAGTATTTT. Protein sequence: CASSLIGGRSTDTQYF. Complete variable domain (other parts from reference TRBV5-1 and TRBJ2-3): KAGVTQTPRYLIKTRGQQVTLSCSPISGHRSVSWYQQTPGQGLQFLFEYFSETQRNKGNFPGRFSGRQFSNSRSEMNVSTLELGDSALYLCASSLIGGRSTDTQYFGPGTRLTVL.

This rearrangement joins TRBV5-1 to TRBJ2-3, with 11 nucleotides matching TRBD2. From germline, CDR1 is SGHRS and CDR2 YFSETQ. The J segment lost 3 bases and the V segment lost 1 base, leaving 4 bases of the junction unmatched. The CDR3 is 16 amino acids. As DNA, the CDR3 is TGCGCCAGCAGCTTGATTAGCGGGGGGGAAACAGATACGCAGTATTTT. The encoded protein is CASSLISGGETDTQYF.

The chain recombines TRBV7-9 with TRBJ2-2; 7 nucleotides match TRBD2. V gave up 1 base and J gave up 1 base; unmatched junction bases: 3. The CDR3 loop spans 16 amino acids. CDR1 SEHNR and CDR2 FQNEAQ come from the germline V gene (reference sequence). For the CDR3, the DNA is TGTGCCAGCAGCTTAGGTCTAGCGGTGAACACCGGGGAGCTGTTTTTT. Encoded protein: CASSLGLAVNTGELFF. The variable domain in full, with the rest retrieved from reference TRBV7-9 and TRBJ2-2, is DTGVSQNPRHKITKRGQNVTFRCDPISEHNRLYWYRQTLGQGPEFLTYFQNEAQLEKSRLLSDRFSAERPKGSFSTLEIQRTEQGDSAMYLCASSLGLAVNTGELFFGEGSRLTVL.

The chain uses TRBV6-4 and TRBJ2-2; tentative D call: TRBD2 (5 bases). Germline lookup yields CDR1 MRHNA and CDR2 SNTAGT. Trimming removed 3 bases at V and 3 bases at J, with 11 bases between. CDR3 size: 15 residues. CDR3 DNA: TGTGCCAGCAGTGAGGCCGGGCGGGACACCGGGGAGCTGTTTTTT. Amino acids: CASSEAGRDTGELFF.

V gene TRBV11-3 combines with J gene TRBJ2-5, with 8 bases lining up with TRBD1. CDR1 is SGHNT and CDR2 is YENEEA in the germline V gene. This CDR3 is 15 amino acids long. V gave up 0 bases and J gave up 2 bases; unmatched junction bases: 2. The CDR3 nucleotides are TGTGCCAGCAGCTTAGACAGGGGGCCTCAAGAGACCCAGTACTTC. As protein: CASSLDRGPQETQYF.

This sequence joins TRBV4-2 and TRBJ1-1; D is unclear. Germline values: CDR1 LGHNA, CDR2 YNFKEQ. The V and J ends lost 0 bases and 4 bases respectively, with 9 bases between them. The CDR3 totals 14 residues. CDR3 region: CASSQDYRSTEAFF. The DNA for the CDR3 is TGTGCCAGCAGCCAAGATTATAGGAGCACTGAAGCTTTCTTT.

The chain is built from TRBV5-8 and TRBJ2-5; TRBD2 aligns across 9 bases. CDR3 length: 14 residues. The V gene's germline CDR1 is SGHTS and CDR2 YDEGEE. V lost 4 bases, J lost 5 bases, and 6 bases stayed unmatched. The DNA for the CDR3 is TGTGCCAGCAGCAGCGGGGGGATCATTGAGACCCAGTACTTC. Its translation is CASSSGGIIETQYF.

This sequence joins TRBV7-2 and TRBJ1-4; 7 positions match TRBD1. The V and J ends lost 4 bases and 8 bases, in that order; junction bases with no gene match: 7. This CDR3 spans 14 amino acids. CDR1 is SGHTA and CDR2 is FQGNSA in the germline V gene. The CDR3 DNA reads TGTGCCAGCAGCTGGAGGGACAGCCCCGAAAAACTGTTTTTT. This codes for CASSWRDSPEKLFF.

This rearrangement joins TRBV7-9 to TRBJ2-3, with 9 bases lining up with TRBD2. Germline CDR1 and CDR2: SEHNR and FQNEAQ (reference sequence). The V and J ends lost 3 bases and 2 bases, in that order; junction bases with no gene match: 3. The CDR3 is 15 residues long. The CDR3 coding sequence is TGTGCCAGCAGCTTGACTAGCGGCTTCACAGATACGCAGTATTTT. Translated, it gives CASSLTSGFTDTQYF. Using reference TRBV7-9 and TRBJ2-3 for the parts outside the CDR3, the full variable domain is DTGVSQNPRHKITKRGQNVTFRCDPISEHNRLYWYRQTLGQGPEFLTYFQNEAQLEKSRLLSDRFSAERPKGSFSTLEIQRTEQGDSAMYLCASSLTSGFTDTQYFGPGTRLTVL.

The V and J genes are TRBV11-3 and TRBJ1-1; D gene unclear. This CDR3 contains 12 residues. The V and J ends lost 6 bases and 1 base respectively, with 6 bases between them. Germline lookup yields CDR1 SGHNT and CDR2 YENEEA. CDR3 coding DNA: TGTGCCAGCAGGCGGAGGAACACTGAAGCTTTCTTT. It specifies CASRRRNTEAFF.

This chain uses TRBV29-1 with TRBJ2-1, with D maybe TRBD2 (7 bases). Germline V gives CDR1 SQVTM, CDR2 ANQGSEA. The CDR3 extends over 12 amino acids. The germline V and J ends were trimmed by 7 bases and 5 bases, with 12 bases remaining between them. CDR3 amino acids: CSGGGLDNEQFF. As DNA, the CDR3 is TGCAGCGGGGGGGGGCTAGACAATGAGCAGTTCTTC.

The V gene is TRBV11-2, the J gene TRBJ2-7; TRBD2 aligns across 15 bases. The CDR3 is 15 residues long. The germline CDR1 and CDR2 sequences are SGHAT and FQNNGV. The trim removed 4 bases at V and 4 bases at J, leaving 2 bases unmatched. CDR3 sequence: CASSWGLAGGYEQYF. CDR3 bases: TGTGCCAGCAGCTGGGGACTAGCGGGAGGTTACGAGCAGTACTTC.

V usage is TRBV9 and J usage is TRBJ2-7; TRBD1 is a possible D gene (5 bases). The germline V gene encodes CDR1 SGDLS and CDR2 YYNGEE. The V gene lost 4 bases and the J gene lost 2 bases, with 16 bases spanning the gap. The length of the CDR3 is 15 residues. CDR3 in amino acids: CASSPQGGSPYEQYF. The CDR3 bases are TGTGCCAGCAGCCCCCAGGGCGGTTCTCCCTACGAGCAGTACTTC.

The rearrangement joins TRBV9 to TRBJ2-5; a possible D gene is TRBD2 (5 bases). From germline, CDR1 is SGDLS and CDR2 YYNGEE. V was trimmed by 4 bases and J by 2 bases, leaving 15 bases between them. The length of the CDR3 is 15 residues. CDR3 coding DNA: TGTGCCAGCAGCTCTCGACACGGGAATCAAGAGACCCAGTACTTC. Translating gives CASSSRHGNQETQYF.

The chain uses TRBV10-3 and TRBJ1-1; TRBD1 matches at 7 bases. CDR1 and CDR2 (germline): ENHRY, SYGVKD. CDR3 length: 12 residues. V lost 8 bases to trimming and J lost 4 bases; unmatched junction nucleotides: 4. CDR3 sequence reads: CAIGQGVTEAFF. As DNA, the CDR3 is TGTGCCATCGGGCAGGGGGTCACTGAAGCTTTCTTT.

Here the CDR3 DNA reads TGCGCCAGCAGCCAAGCTCACGGACAGTCTTACGAGCAGTACTTC. Translation gives CASSQAHGQSYEQYF. The V gene is TRBV4-3, the J gene TRBJ2-7; tentatively, D is TRBD1 (6 bases). Germline CDR1 and CDR2: LGHNA and YSLEER. The CDR3 totals 15 residues. Trimming cost V 1 base and J 4 bases, with 14 bases left between them.

The chain is built from TRBV7-2 and TRBJ1-5; tentative D call: TRBD1 (5 bases). The CDR3 extends over 16 amino acids. V was shortened by 4 bases and J by 1 base, with 14 bases between the two germline ends. Germline V CDR1 and CDR2: SGHTA, FQGNSA. CDR3 DNA: TGTGCCAGCAGCTCTCAGGGACTTCTCAGCAATCAGCCCCAGCATTTT. Protein: CASSSQGLLSNQPQHF.

This chain joins TRBV18 and TRBJ1-2, with TRBD1 matching 11 bases. With V trimmed by 3 bases and J by 6 bases, 6 bases remained unmatched. From germline, CDR1 is KGHSH and CDR2 LQKENI. The CDR3 is 15 residues long. The CDR3 nucleotides are TGTGCCAGCTCACCGAGGACAGGGGGCGGCGATGGCTACACCTTC. The encoded protein is CASSPRTGGGDGYTF. Based on the CDR3 plus reference TRBV18 and TRBJ1-2, the full variable domain is NAGVMQNPRHLVRRRGQEARLRCSPMKGHSHVYWYRQLPEEGLKFMVYLQKENIIDESGMPKERFSAEFPKEGPSILRIQQVVRGDSAAYFCASSPRTGGGDGYTFGSGTRLTVV.

J is TRBJ2-5 and V is TRBV6-6, with D possibly TRBD2 on 5 matching bases. Germline V lookup: CDR1 MNHNY, CDR2 SVGAGI (reference sequence). With 7 bases removed from V and 2 bases from J, the gap between germline ends came to 14 bases. The CDR3 sequence is 14 residues long. Here the CDR3 reads CASMDSAVQETQYF. CDR3 nucleotides: TGTGCCAGCATGGATAGCGCGGTTCAAGAGACCCAGTACTTC.

The chain combines TRBV2 with TRBJ2-3; TRBD2 matches at 13 bases. Trimming took 5 bases from V and 0 from J; bases not matched to a gene: 11. Germline V gene lookup returns CDR1 SNHLY and CDR2 FYNNEI. CDR3 size: 19 residues. CDR3 region: CASSLRTSGRGDSTDTQYF. DNA for the CDR3: TGTGCCAGCAGTCTAAGGACTAGCGGGAGAGGGGATAGCACAGATACGCAGTATTTT.

The chain recombines TRBV18 with TRBJ2-2, with 11 bases identical to TRBD2. V gave up 6 bases and J gave up 2 bases; unmatched junction bases: 2. CDR3 length: 15 residues. Germline CDR1 and CDR2: KGHSH and LQKENI. The CDR3 protein is CASSGLAANTGELFF. The CDR3 DNA reads TGTGCCAGCTCGGGACTAGCGGCCAACACCGGGGAGCTGTTTTTT.

J is TRBJ1-1 and V is TRBV6-1; a weak D match, TRBD1 (5 bases). Looked up from germline, CDR1 is MNHNS and CDR2 is SASEGT. Trimming cost V 9 bases and J 2 bases, with 19 bases left between them. CDR3 size: 15 residues. The chain's CDR3 is CASKRMGQINTEAFF. The CDR3 DNA follows: TGTGCCAGTAAAAGAATGGGGCAGATTAACACTGAAGCTTTCTTT.